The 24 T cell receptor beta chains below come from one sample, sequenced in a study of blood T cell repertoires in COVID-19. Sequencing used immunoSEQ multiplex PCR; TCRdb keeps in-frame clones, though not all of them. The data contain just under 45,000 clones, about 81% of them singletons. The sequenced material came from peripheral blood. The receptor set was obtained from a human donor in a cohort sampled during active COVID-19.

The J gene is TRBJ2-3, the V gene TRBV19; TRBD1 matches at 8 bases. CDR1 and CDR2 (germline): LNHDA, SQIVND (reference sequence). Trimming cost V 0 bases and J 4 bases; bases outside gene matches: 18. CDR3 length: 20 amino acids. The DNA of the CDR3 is TGTGCCAGTAGTATAGAGATTCTTAGTCGGACAGGGTTTCCATCAGATACGCAGTATTTT. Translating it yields CASSIEILSRTGFPSDTQYF.

This chain's CDR3 is CASSLAGLGPQHF. The CDR3 DNA is TGTGCCAGCAGCTTGGCAGGCCTCGGGCCCCAGCATTTT. The chain recombines TRBV5-5 with TRBJ1-5; no clear D. Germline V CDR1 and CDR2: SGHKS, YYEKEE (reference sequence). V was clipped by 0 bases and J by 9 bases, with 10 bases between them. The CDR3 has 13 amino acids.

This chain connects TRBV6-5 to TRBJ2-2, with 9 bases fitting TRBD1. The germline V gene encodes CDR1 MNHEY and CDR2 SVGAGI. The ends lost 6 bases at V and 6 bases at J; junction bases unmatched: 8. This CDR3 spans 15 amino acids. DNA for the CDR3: TGTGCCAGCAGCAAAGACAGGGGGGTAGCCGGGGAGCTGTTTTTT. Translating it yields CASSKDRGVAGELFF.

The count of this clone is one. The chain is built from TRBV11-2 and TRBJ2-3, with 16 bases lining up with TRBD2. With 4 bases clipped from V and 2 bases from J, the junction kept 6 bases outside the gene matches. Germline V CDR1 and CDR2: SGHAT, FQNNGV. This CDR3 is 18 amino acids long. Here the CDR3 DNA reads TGTGCCAGCAGCTCGGGACTAGCGGGGGGGGATTACACAGATACGCAGTATTTT. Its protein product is CASSSGLAGGDYTDTQYF. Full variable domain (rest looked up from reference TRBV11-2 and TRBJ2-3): EAGVAQSPRYKIIEKRQSVAFWCNPISGHATLYWYQQILGQGPKLLIQFQNNGVVDDSQLPKDRFSAERLKGVDSTLKIQPAKLEDSAVYLCASSSGLAGGDYTDTQYFGPGTRLTVL.

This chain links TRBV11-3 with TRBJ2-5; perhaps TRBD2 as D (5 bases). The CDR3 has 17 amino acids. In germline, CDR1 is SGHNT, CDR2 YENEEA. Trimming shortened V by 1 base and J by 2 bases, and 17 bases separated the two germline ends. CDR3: CASSLGRSHWTQETQYF. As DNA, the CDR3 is TGTGCCAGCAGCTTAGGAAGGAGCCACTGGACTCAAGAGACCCAGTACTTC.

Here the CDR3 DNA reads TGTGCCAGCGTGAGGGGGCATAGCACAGATACGCAGTATTTT. This translates into CASVRGHSTDTQYF. V usage is TRBV28 and J usage is TRBJ2-3, with 7 bases matching TRBD1. Germline lookup yields CDR1 MDHEN and CDR2 SYDVKM. V shed 8 bases, J shed 0 bases, and the junction held 5 bases outside the gene matches. The CDR3 extends over 14 amino acids. The complete variable domain, with remaining parts taken from reference TRBV28 and TRBJ2-3, reads DVKVTQSSRYLVKRTGEKVFLECVQDMDHENMFWYRQDPGLGLRLIYFSYDVKMKEKGDIPEGYSVSREKKERFSLILESASTNQTSMYLCASVRGHSTDTQYFGPGTRLTVL.

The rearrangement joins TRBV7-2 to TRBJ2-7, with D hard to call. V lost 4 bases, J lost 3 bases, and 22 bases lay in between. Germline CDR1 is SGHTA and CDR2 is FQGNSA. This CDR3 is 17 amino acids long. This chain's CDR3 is CASSYSYFAMESYEQYF. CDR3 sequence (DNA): TGTGCCAGCAGCTATAGCTACTTTGCCATGGAAAGCTACGAGCAGTACTTC.

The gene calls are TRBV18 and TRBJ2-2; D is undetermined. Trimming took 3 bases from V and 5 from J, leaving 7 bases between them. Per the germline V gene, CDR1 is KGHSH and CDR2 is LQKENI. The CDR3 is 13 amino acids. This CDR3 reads CASSPRETGELFF. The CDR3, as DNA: TGTGCCAGCTCACCGAGAGAAACCGGGGAGCTGTTTTTT. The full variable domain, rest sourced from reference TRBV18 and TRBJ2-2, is NAGVMQNPRHLVRRRGQEARLRCSPMKGHSHVYWYRQLPEEGLKFMVYLQKENIIDESGMPKERFSAEFPKEGPSILRIQQVVRGDSAAYFCASSPRETGELFFGEGSRLTVL.

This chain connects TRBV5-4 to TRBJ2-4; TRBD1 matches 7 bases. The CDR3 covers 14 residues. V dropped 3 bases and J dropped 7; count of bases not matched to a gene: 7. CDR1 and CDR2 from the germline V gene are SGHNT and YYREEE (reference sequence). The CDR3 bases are TGTGCCAGCAGCTACCGGACAGGTGGGAACATTCAGTACTTC. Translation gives CASSYRTGGNIQYF.

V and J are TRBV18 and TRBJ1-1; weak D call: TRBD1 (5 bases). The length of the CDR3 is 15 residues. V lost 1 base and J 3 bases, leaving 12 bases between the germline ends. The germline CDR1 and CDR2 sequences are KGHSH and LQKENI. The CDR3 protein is CASSPRLQGDTEAFF. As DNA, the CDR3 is TGTGCCAGCTCACCACGTCTCCAGGGCGACACTGAAGCTTTCTTT.

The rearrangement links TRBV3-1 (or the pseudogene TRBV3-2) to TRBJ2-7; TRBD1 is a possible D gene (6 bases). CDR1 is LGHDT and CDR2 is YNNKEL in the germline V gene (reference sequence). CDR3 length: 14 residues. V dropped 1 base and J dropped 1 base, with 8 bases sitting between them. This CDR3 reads CASSQGTESYEQYV. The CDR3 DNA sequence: TGTGCCAGCAGCCAAGGGACAGAATCCTACGAGCAGTACGTC.

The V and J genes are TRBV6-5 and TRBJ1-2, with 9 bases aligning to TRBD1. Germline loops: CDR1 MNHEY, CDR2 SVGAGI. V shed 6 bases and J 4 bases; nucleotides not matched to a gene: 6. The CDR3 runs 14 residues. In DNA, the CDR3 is TGTGCCAGCAGACCTCCGGGACAGGGCTATGGCTACACCTTC. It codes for CASRPPGQGYGYTF.

The CDR3 DNA sequence: TGCAGCGTTAAAATCCCCCCGGGGGAGGGCTACACCTTC. Amino acid sequence: CSVKIPPGEGYTF. The gene calls are TRBV29-1 and TRBJ1-2, with a weak D call TRBD1 (5 bases). The CDR3 is 13 residues long. V gave up 5 bases and J gave up 8 bases, with 18 bases separating them. Germline V gene data show CDR1 as SQVTM and CDR2 as ANQGSEA. The whole variable domain, filled in from reference TRBV29-1 and TRBJ1-2, reads SAVISQKPSRDICQRGTSLTIQCQVDSQVTMMFWYRQQPGQSLTLIATANQGSEATYESGFVIDKFPISRPNLTFSTLTVSNMSPEDSSIYLCSVKIPPGEGYTFGSGTRLTVV.

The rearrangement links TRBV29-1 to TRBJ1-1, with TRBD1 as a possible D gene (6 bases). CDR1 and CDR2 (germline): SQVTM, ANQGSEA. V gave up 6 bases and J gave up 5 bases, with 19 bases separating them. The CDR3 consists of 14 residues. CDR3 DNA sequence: TGCAGCGTGAAACTATTGACCGGGACAACTGAAGCTTTCTTT. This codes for CSVKLLTGTTEAFF.

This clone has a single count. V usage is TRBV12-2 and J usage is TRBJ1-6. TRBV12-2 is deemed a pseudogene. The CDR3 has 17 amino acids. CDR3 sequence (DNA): TGTGCAAGTCGCTTTCTACGTGTGGAGGGTATAAATTCACCCCTCCACTTT. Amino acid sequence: CASRFLRVEGINSPLHF.

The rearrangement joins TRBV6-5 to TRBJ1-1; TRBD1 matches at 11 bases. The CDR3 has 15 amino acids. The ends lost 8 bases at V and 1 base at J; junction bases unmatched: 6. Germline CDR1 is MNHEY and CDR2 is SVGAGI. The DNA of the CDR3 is TGTGCCAGCGCGAGGGACAGGGGGTCGAACACTGAAGCTTTCTTT. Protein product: CASARDRGSNTEAFF.

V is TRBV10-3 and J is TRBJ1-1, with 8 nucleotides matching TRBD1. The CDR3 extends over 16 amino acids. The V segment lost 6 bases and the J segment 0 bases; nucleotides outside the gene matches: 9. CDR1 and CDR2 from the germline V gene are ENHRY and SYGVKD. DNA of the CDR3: TGTGCCATCAGGGACGGGACAGGTTCCGTGAACACTGAAGCTTTCTTT. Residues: CAIRDGTGSVNTEAFF.

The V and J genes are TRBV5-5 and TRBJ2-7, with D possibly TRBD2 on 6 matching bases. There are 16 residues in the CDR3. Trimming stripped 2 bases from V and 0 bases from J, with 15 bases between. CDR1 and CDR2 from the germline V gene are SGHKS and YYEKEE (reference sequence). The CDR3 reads CASSFSGTRSSYEQYV. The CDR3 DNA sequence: TGTGCCAGCAGCTTTTCTGGGACTCGGAGCTCCTACGAGCAGTACGTC.

The CDR3 spells CSVATGNQPQHF. The CDR3 DNA sequence: TGCAGCGTTGCGACAGGCAATCAGCCCCAGCATTTT. This chain connects TRBV29-1 to TRBJ1-5; D might be TRBD1 (5 bases). The CDR3 consists of 12 residues. V was pared by 4 bases and J by 2 bases, with 6 bases between. The germline gives CDR1 SQVTM, CDR2 ANQGSEA.

CDR3 protein: CATLTEYEQYV. The CDR3 nucleotides read TGTGCCACCTTGACAGAATACGAGCAGTACGTC. The chain is built from TRBV6-5 and TRBJ2-7; D may be TRBD1 (5 bases). Germline-derived CDR1 and CDR2 are MNHEY and SVGAGI. This CDR3 spans 11 amino acids. V shed 10 bases and J shed 4 bases, with 11 bases lying between them.

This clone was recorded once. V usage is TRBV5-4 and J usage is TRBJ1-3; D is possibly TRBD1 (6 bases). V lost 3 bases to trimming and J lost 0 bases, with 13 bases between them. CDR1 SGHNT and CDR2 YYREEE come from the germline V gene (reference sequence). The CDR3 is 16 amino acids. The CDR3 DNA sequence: TGTGCCAGCAGCTCCAGGGGCATCAGCTCTGGAAACACCATATATTTT. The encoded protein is CASSSRGISSGNTIYF.

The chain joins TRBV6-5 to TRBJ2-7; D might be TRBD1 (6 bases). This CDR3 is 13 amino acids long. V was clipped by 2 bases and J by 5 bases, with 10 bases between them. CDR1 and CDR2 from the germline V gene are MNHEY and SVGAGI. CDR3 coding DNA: TGTGCCAGCAGTTACAATCAGGGGCACGAGCAGTACTTC. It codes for CASSYNQGHEQYF.

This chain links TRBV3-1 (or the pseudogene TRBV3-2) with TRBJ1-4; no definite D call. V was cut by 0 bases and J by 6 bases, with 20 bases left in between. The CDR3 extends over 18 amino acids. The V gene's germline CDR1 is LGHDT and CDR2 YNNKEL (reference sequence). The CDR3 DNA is TGTGCCAGCAGCCAAGAACCGACACCCCTCGGCCCGCATGAAAAACTGTTTTTT. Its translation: CASSQEPTPLGPHEKLFF.

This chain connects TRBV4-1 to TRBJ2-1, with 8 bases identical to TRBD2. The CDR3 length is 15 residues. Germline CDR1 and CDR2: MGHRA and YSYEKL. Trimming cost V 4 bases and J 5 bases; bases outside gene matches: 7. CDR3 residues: CASSRTGGEDNEQFF. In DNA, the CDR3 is TGCGCCAGCAGCCGTACGGGGGGGGAGGACAATGAGCAGTTCTTC.